The 30 T cell receptor beta chains below come from one sample, sequenced in a study of blood T cell repertoires in COVID-19. Using immunoSEQ multiplex PCR, the repertoire was profiled, and TCRdb retains in-frame clones only, with some absent. The sample holds around 110,000 clones; approximately 80% are singletons and the top ten take roughly 4%. Sequencing input: peripheral blood. These receptors came from a man aged 65 to 79 with acute or convalescent COVID-19.

The J gene is TRBJ2-2, the V gene TRBV12-3 or TRBV12-4, with 7 bases lining up with TRBD1. The CDR3 is 13 amino acids. V was pared by 6 bases and J by 7 bases, with 5 bases of the junction left unmatched. The DNA of the CDR3 is TGTGCCAGCAGACCCGGGACAGTCGGGGAGCTGTTTTTT. Amino acids: CASRPGTVGELFF.

In this sample, this clone turned up once. J is TRBJ2-3 and V is TRBV3-1 (or the pseudogene TRBV3-2); 7 bases agree with TRBD2. Germline CDR1 LGHDT, CDR2 YNNKEL (reference sequence). Germline trimming cut 0 bases from V and 2 bases from J; bases unmatched to any gene: 5. The CDR3 runs to 16 residues. The CDR3: CASSQERGTPTDTQYF. For the CDR3, the DNA is TGTGCCAGCAGCCAAGAGCGGGGGACTCCCACAGATACGCAGTATTTT.

J is TRBJ1-1 and V is TRBV21-1; no DNA check was done on the table's D call, TRBD1. TRBV21-1 corresponds to a pseudogene. This CDR3 contains 17 residues. The CDR3 protein is CASSATGGAFLNTEAFF. The CDR3 coding sequence is TGTGCCAGCAGCGCGACAGGGGGCGCCTTCTTGAACACTGAAGCTTTCTTT.

The gene calls are TRBV3-1 (or the pseudogene TRBV3-2) and TRBJ1-5; D perhaps matches TRBD1 (5 bases). Per germline, CDR1 LGHDT and CDR2 YNNKEL (reference sequence). Trimming left V 2 bases short and J 0 bases short, with 8 bases between. The CDR3 spans 15 residues. This CDR3 is CASSQQGDSNQPQHF. In DNA, the CDR3 is TGTGCCAGCAGCCAACAGGGTGATAGCAATCAGCCCCAGCATTTT.

The chain employs TRBV18 and TRBJ2-5; D is perhaps TRBD2 (5 bases). The CDR3 has 15 amino acids. Trimming left V 1 base short and J 4 bases short, with 13 bases between. Germline V gene data show CDR1 as KGHSH and CDR2 as LQKENI. The CDR3 reads CASSPRNGRGETQYF. The DNA of the CDR3 is TGTGCCAGCTCACCACGTAACGGACGGGGAGAGACCCAGTACTTC.

This clone was seen a handful of times. This chain links TRBV19 with TRBJ2-7, with 10 bases matching TRBD1. In germline, CDR1 is LNHDA, CDR2 SQIVND (reference sequence). The CDR3 runs 18 residues. With V trimmed by 8 bases and J by 0 bases, 16 bases remained unmatched. CDR3 sequence (DNA): TGTGCCAGTGCCAAGGCGCCGGGACAGGGGACGAGCTCCTACGAGCAGTACTTC. Amino acid sequence: CASAKAPGQGTSSYEQYF.

CDR3 DNA sequence: TGTGCCAGCAGCGTACGTGCAGGGTGGGACTCTGGCTACACCTTC. Translated, it gives CASSVRAGWDSGYTF. The chain couples TRBV9 to TRBJ1-2; perhaps TRBD1 as D (5 bases). In germline, CDR1 is SGDLS, CDR2 YYNGEE. CDR3 size: 15 residues. V lost 1 base and J 7 bases, leaving 17 bases between the germline ends.

The chain has TRBV29-1 and TRBJ1-1; 8 bases fit TRBD1. The germline V gene has CDR1 SQVTM and CDR2 ANQGSEA. The trim removed 7 bases at V and 6 bases at J, leaving 10 bases unmatched. This CDR3 contains 13 residues. CDR3 sequence reads: CSATGQGLAEAFF. For the CDR3, the DNA is TGCAGCGCCACCGGACAGGGCCTGGCTGAAGCTTTCTTT.

The chain employs TRBV19 and TRBJ1-4; no definite D call. Trimming removed 0 bases at V and 0 bases at J, with 2 bases between. Germline values: CDR1 LNHDA, CDR2 SQIVND (reference sequence). The CDR3 is 14 residues long. The CDR3 protein is CASSIDATNEKLFF. CDR3 nucleotides: TGTGCCAGTAGTATAGACGCAACTAATGAAAAACTGTTTTTT.

The rearrangement joins TRBV11-2 to TRBJ1-4; 7 nucleotides agree with TRBD1. This CDR3 is built from 15 residues. Trimming took 5 bases from V and 4 from J; bases not matched to a gene: 7. The germline gives CDR1 SGHAT, CDR2 FQNNGV. The CDR3 sequence is CASSGPGQNNEKLFF. The CDR3 DNA is TGTGCCAGCAGCGGACCGGGACAGAATAATGAAAAACTGTTTTTT.

In its sample, this clone ranks as medium-sized. The rearrangement uses TRBV7-9 and TRBJ1-1; perhaps TRBD1 as D (5 bases). The V gene lost 5 bases and the J gene lost 7 bases, with 14 bases spanning the gap. CDR1 SEHNR and CDR2 FQNEAQ come from the germline V gene (reference sequence). This CDR3 is 13 amino acids long. CDR3 in DNA: TGTGCCAGCAGCCCCCAGGGAGGCGGTGAAGCTTTCTTT. This codes for CASSPQGGGEAFF.

The chain couples TRBV7-6 to TRBJ2-2, with 9 bases lining up with TRBD2. V dropped 0 bases and J dropped 6; count of bases not matched to a gene: 5. CDR3 length: 16 residues. CDR1 is SGHVS and CDR2 is FNYEAQ in the germline V gene. The chain's CDR3 is CASSLAAAGGAGELFF. The CDR3, as DNA: TGTGCCAGCAGCTTAGCGGCTGCGGGGGGGGCCGGGGAGCTGTTTTTT.

The chain combines TRBV9 with TRBJ1-2; D unclear. The CDR3 runs 15 residues. The V end was cut by 1 base, the J end by 0 bases, with 10 bases between. CDR1 is SGDLS, CDR2 YYNGEE, per germline. The CDR3 region has the DNA TGTGCCAGCAGCGTAAGGAGCGAGACTAACTATGGCTACACCTTC. Residues: CASSVRSETNYGYTF.

The V gene is TRBV11-2, the J gene TRBJ2-3; the D gene is possibly TRBD2 (5 bases). Trimming left V 5 bases short and J 4 bases short, with 19 bases between. This CDR3 is 16 amino acids long. CDR1 SGHAT and CDR2 FQNNGV come from the germline V gene. The CDR3 region has the DNA TGTGCCAGCAGCCAACGTGGGTGGATCGGGGCAGATACGCAGTATTTT. As protein: CASSQRGWIGADTQYF.

V usage is TRBV6-4 and J usage is TRBJ2-5, with a tentative D call TRBD2 (6 bases). The CDR3 totals 13 residues. Between the trimmed V and J ends, which lost 3 bases and 5 bases, there was a span of 10 bases. The germline V gene encodes CDR1 MRHNA and CDR2 SNTAGT. CDR3 sequence reads: CASSELAWETQYF. Here the CDR3 DNA reads TGTGCCAGCAGTGAACTAGCTTGGGAGACCCAGTACTTC.

The chain joins TRBV2 to TRBJ1-4; 7 bases align to TRBD1. V lost 6 bases to trimming and J lost 8 bases; unmatched junction nucleotides: 6. The CDR3 loop spans 13 amino acids. Germline V gives CDR1 SNHLY, CDR2 FYNNEI. The CDR3 region is CASRLGTVEKLFF. The CDR3 region has the DNA TGTGCCAGCAGGTTAGGGACAGTGGAAAAACTGTTTTTT.

J is TRBJ1-2 and V is TRBV6-2 or TRBV6-3; 7 nucleotides align to TRBD1. Germline values: CDR1 MNHEY, CDR2 SVGEGT. V was clipped by 5 bases and J by 7 bases; unmatched bases: 7. The CDR3 sequence is 13 residues long. The CDR3 spells CASSREDRSGYTF. The CDR3 DNA is TGTGCCAGCAGTCGTGAGGACAGGTCTGGCTACACCTTC.

The chain recombines TRBV20-1 with TRBJ1-2; D gene uncertain. Trimming took off 3 bases at V and 8 bases at J, with 19 bases between the two ends. Germline V gene sequence: CDR1 DFQATT, CDR2 SNEGSKA (reference sequence). This CDR3 spans 14 amino acids. The CDR3 sequence is CSASERAGWEGYTF. The CDR3 DNA reads as TGCAGTGCTAGTGAAAGAGCGGGGTGGGAGGGCTACACCTTC.

This sequence joins TRBV2 and TRBJ1-2; 7 bases agree with TRBD1. J gave up 4 bases and V 6 bases, and 11 bases lay outside the gene matches. The length of the CDR3 is 15 residues. The germline gives CDR1 SNHLY, CDR2 FYNNEI. CDR3 in amino acids: CASSPDQTGPYGYTF. In DNA form, the CDR3 reads TGTGCCAGCAGCCCGGACCAGACAGGGCCCTATGGCTACACCTTC.

The chain is built from TRBV19 and TRBJ2-1; TRBD2 agrees at 10 bases. Per germline, CDR1 LNHDA and CDR2 SQIVND (reference sequence). The CDR3 runs to 15 residues. Trimming removed 1 base from V and 6 bases from J; junction bases left unmatched: 3. DNA for the CDR3: TGTGCCAGTAGTATAGGACTAGCGGGTAGCAATGAGCAGTTCTTC. This gives the protein CASSIGLAGSNEQFF.

This chain links TRBV6-2 or TRBV6-3 with TRBJ1-5; perhaps TRBD1 as D (5 bases). V lost 5 bases and J 2 bases, leaving 13 bases between the germline ends. The CDR3 has 15 amino acids. Germline V lookup: CDR1 MNHEY, CDR2 SVGEGT. Here the CDR3 reads CASSRGGARNQPQHF. CDR3 nucleotide sequence: TGTGCCAGCAGTCGAGGAGGGGCACGCAATCAGCCCCAGCATTTT.

This clone has just a few counts. The rearrangement links TRBV3-1 (or the pseudogene TRBV3-2) to TRBJ1-1, with 8 positions matching TRBD1. The CDR3 has 15 residues. Germline V gene sequence: CDR1 LGHDT, CDR2 YNNKEL (reference sequence). With V trimmed by 4 bases and J by 1 base, 5 bases remained unmatched. The CDR3 region is CASSLYGQGNTEAFF. As DNA, the CDR3 is TGTGCCAGCAGCCTATACGGACAGGGGAACACTGAAGCTTTCTTT.

This chain connects TRBV19 to TRBJ1-5; 9 nucleotides agree with TRBD1. V dropped 2 bases and J dropped 2; count of bases not matched to a gene: 16. CDR1 LNHDA and CDR2 SQIVND come from the germline V gene (reference sequence). The CDR3 extends over 20 amino acids. CDR3 in DNA: TGTGCCAGTAGTATATCTGGGGGGACAGGGCGGGTAAGCGGCAATCAGCCCCAGCATTTT. Translating gives CASSISGGTGRVSGNQPQHF.

The chain recombines TRBV19 with TRBJ1-1, with TRBD1 matching 8 bases. Looked up from germline, CDR1 is LNHDA and CDR2 is SQIVND (reference sequence). The CDR3 totals 17 residues. The V segment lost 6 bases and the J segment 3 bases; nucleotides outside the gene matches: 15. The CDR3 protein is CASRLGAGGPRYTEAFF. CDR3 DNA: TGTGCCAGTAGACTTGGGGCAGGGGGCCCTCGATACACTGAAGCTTTCTTT. Combining the CDR3 with reference TRBV19 and TRBJ1-1 gives the whole variable domain DGGITQSPKYLFRKEGQNVTLSCEQNLNHDAMYWYRQDPGQGLRLIYYSQIVNDFQKGDIAEGYSVSREKKESFPLTVTSAQKNPTAFYLCASRLGAGGPRYTEAFFGQGTRLTVV.

CDR3: CASSQTGTGNTIYF. In nucleotides, the CDR3 is TGTGCCAGCAGCCAGACAGGGACTGGAAACACCATATATTTT. The V call is TRBV3-1 (or the pseudogene TRBV3-2), the J call TRBJ1-3, with TRBD1 matching 7 bases. With 3 bases clipped from V and 2 bases from J, the junction kept 1 base outside the gene matches. The CDR3 is 14 amino acids. Per germline, CDR1 LGHDT and CDR2 YNNKEL (reference sequence).

The chain carries TRBV7-2 and TRBJ2-3; 8 bases are shared with TRBD2. Trimming removed 5 bases from V and 4 bases from J; junction bases left unmatched: 8. CDR3 length: 15 residues. Germline CDR1 SGHTA, CDR2 FQGNSA. This chain's CDR3 is CASSTRLALADTQYF. CDR3 sequence (DNA): TGTGCCAGCAGCACCCGACTAGCGTTGGCAGATACGCAGTATTTT.

The chain employs TRBV16 and TRBJ1-5; D is possibly TRBD1 (6 bases). The CDR3 contains 14 residues. The V gene lost 5 bases and the J gene lost 0 bases, with 8 bases spanning the gap. CDR1 and CDR2 (germline): KGHSY, FQNENV. Written as DNA, the CDR3 is TGTGCCAGCAGCTACAGGGATAGCAATCAGCCCCAGCATTTT. This translates into CASSYRDSNQPQHF.

The DNA for the CDR3 is TGTGCCAGCACCACCGGACTAGCGGGCACAGATACGCAGTATTTT. Protein sequence: CASTTGLAGTDTQYF. The J gene is TRBJ2-3, the V gene TRBV3-1 (or the pseudogene TRBV3-2); 10 bases agree with TRBD2. Germline trimming cut 7 bases from V and 1 base from J; bases unmatched to any gene: 5. This CDR3 has 15 residues. CDR1 is LGHDT and CDR2 is YNNKEL in the germline V gene (reference sequence).

The chain's CDR3 is CAWSVQALHF. The CDR3 bases are TGTGCCTGGAGTGTCCAGGCCCTCCACTTT. The chain carries TRBV30 and TRBJ1-6; no definite D call. The CDR3 extends over 10 amino acids. The V gene lost 0 bases and the J gene lost 14 bases, with 5 bases spanning the gap. Looked up from germline, CDR1 is GTSNPN and CDR2 is SVGIG (reference sequence).

This clone occurred once. The V and J genes are TRBV27 and TRBJ1-1, with D maybe TRBD1 (5 bases). CDR3 length equals 14 residues. CDR1 MNHEY and CDR2 SMNVEV come from the germline V gene (reference sequence). V dropped 0 bases and J dropped 5 bases, with 10 bases sitting between them. Here the CDR3 reads CASSLSGVGTEAFF. The CDR3 DNA reads as TGTGCCAGCAGTTTATCAGGGGTCGGGACTGAAGCTTTCTTT.